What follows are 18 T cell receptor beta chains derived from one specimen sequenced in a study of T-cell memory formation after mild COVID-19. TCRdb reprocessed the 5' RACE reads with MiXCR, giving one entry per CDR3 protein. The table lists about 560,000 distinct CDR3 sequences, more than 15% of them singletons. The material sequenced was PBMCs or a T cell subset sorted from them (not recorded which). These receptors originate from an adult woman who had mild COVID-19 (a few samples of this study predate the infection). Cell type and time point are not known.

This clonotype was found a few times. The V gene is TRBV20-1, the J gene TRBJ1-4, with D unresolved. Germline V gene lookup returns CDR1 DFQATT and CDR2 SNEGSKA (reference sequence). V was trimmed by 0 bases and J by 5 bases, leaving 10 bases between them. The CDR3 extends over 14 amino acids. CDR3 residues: CSARDARHNEKLFF. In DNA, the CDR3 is TGCAGTGCTAGAGATGCGAGACACAATGAAAAACTGTTTTTT.

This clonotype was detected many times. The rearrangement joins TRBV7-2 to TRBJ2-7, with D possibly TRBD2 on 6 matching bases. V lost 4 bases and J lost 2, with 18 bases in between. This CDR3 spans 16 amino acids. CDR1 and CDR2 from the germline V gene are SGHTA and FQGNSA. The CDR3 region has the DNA TGTGCCAGCAGCTCAGCGATCATGCGCGGGGCCTACGAGCAGTACTTC. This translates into CASSSAIMRGAYEQYF.

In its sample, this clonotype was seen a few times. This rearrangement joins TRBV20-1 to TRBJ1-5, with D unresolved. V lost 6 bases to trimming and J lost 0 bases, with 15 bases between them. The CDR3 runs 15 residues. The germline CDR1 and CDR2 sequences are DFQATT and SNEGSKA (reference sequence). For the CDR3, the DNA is TGCAGTGCCACTGGGGTTGAATATAGCAATCAGCCCCAGCATTTT. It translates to CSATGVEYSNQPQHF.

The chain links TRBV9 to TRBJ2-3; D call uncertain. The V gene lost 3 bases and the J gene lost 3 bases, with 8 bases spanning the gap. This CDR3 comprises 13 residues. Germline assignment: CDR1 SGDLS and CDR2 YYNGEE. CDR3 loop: CASSAARTDTQYF. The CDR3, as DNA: TGTGCCAGCAGCGCCGCACGTACAGATACGCAGTATTTT. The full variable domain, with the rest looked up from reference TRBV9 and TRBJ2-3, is DSGVTQTPKHLITATGQRVTLRCSPRSGDLSVYWYQQSLDQGLQFLIQYYNGEERAKGNILERFSAQQFPDLHSELNLSSLELGDSALYFCASSAARTDTQYFGPGTRLTVL.

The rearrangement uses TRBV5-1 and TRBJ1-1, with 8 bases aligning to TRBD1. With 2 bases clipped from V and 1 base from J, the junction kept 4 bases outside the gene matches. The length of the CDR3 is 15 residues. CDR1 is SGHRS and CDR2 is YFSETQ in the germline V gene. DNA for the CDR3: TGCGCCAGCAGCTTTATGGGGACAGGGAACACTGAAGCTTTCTTT. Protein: CASSFMGTGNTEAFF.

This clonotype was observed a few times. In nucleotides, the CDR3 is TGCAGCGTTGAAGTAGGGACCCGTCAAGAGACCCAGTACTTC. Encoded protein: CSVEVGTRQETQYF. The chain combines TRBV29-1 with TRBJ2-5, with D perhaps being TRBD1 or TRBD2 (5 bases each). Germline V CDR1 and CDR2: SQVTM, ANQGSEA. CDR3 length equals 14 residues. V was clipped by 1 base and J by 2 bases, with 11 bases between them.

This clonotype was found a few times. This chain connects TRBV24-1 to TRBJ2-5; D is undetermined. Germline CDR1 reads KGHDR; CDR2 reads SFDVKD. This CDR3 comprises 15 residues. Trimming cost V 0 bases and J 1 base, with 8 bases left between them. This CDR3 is CATSDLIGTQETQYF. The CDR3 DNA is TGTGCCACCAGTGATTTGATCGGCACCCAAGAGACCCAGTACTTC.

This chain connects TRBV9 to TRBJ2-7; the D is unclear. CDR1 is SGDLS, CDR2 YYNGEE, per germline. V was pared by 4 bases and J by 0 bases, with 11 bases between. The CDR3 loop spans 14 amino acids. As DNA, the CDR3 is TGTGCCAGCAGCCCCAAACCCCTCTCCTACGAGCAGTACTTC. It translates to CASSPKPLSYEQYF.

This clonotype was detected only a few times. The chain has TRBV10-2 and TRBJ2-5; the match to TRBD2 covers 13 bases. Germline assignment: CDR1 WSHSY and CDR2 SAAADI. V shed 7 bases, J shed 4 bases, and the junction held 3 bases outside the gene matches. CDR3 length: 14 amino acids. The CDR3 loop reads CASIGLAGVETQYF. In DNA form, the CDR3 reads TGCGCCAGCATTGGACTAGCGGGAGTAGAGACCCAGTACTTC.

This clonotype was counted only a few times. The CDR3 loop is CATSVGLEAFF. The CDR3 region has the DNA TGTGCCACCAGCGTGGGTCTAGAAGCTTTCTTT. The J gene is TRBJ1-1, the V gene TRBV24-1; D unclear. This CDR3 region has 11 residues. Germline V gene data show CDR1 as KGHDR and CDR2 as SFDVKD. Deletions cut 7 bases from V and 8 bases from J, with 10 bases between.

As DNA, the CDR3 is TGTGCCAGCAGTTCCAGAACCGGGACAGCCATTCACGAGCAGTACTTC. It encodes CASSSRTGTAIHEQYF. J is TRBJ2-7 and V is TRBV6-5, with TRBD1 matching over 7 bases. J gave up 5 bases and V 4 bases, and 14 bases lay outside the gene matches. In germline, CDR1 is MNHEY, CDR2 SVGAGI. This CDR3 has 16 residues.

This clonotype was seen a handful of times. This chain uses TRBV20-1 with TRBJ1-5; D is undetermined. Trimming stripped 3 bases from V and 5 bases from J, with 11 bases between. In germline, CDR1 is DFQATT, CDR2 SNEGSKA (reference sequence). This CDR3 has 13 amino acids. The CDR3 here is CSARSQQHQPQHF. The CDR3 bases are TGCAGTGCTAGGAGCCAGCAACATCAGCCCCAGCATTTT.

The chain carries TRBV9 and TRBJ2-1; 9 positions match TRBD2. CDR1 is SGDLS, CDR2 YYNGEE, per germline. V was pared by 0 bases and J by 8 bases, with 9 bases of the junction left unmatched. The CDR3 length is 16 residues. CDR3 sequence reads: CASSVGSSGGVYEQFF. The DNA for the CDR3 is TGTGCCAGCAGCGTAGGGAGTAGCGGGGGAGTCTATGAGCAGTTCTTC.

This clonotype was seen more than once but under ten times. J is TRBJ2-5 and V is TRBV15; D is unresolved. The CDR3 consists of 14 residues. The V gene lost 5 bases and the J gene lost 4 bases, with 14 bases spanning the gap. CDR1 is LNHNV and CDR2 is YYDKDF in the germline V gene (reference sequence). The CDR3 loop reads CATSQRTASETQYF. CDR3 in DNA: TGTGCCACCAGCCAAAGGACGGCCTCAGAGACCCAGTACTTC.

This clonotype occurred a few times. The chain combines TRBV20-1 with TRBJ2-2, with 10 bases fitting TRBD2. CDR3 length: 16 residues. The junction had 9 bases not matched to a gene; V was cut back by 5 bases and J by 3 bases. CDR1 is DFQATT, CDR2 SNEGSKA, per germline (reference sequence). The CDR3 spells CSAASASGSDTGELFF. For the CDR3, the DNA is TGCAGTGCTGCATCGGCTAGCGGGAGTGACACCGGGGAGCTGTTTTTT.

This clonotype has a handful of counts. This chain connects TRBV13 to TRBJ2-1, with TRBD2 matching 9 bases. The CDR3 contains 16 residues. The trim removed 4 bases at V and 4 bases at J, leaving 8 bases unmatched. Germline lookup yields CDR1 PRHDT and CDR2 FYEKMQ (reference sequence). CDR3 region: CASSSILAGAYNEQFF. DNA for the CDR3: TGTGCCAGCAGCTCCATATTAGCGGGAGCTTACAATGAGCAGTTCTTC.

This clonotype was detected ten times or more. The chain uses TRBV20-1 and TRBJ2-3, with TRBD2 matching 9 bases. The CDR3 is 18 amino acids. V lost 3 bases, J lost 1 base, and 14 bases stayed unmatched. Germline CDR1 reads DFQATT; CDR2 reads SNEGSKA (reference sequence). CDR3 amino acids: CSARRSSGRPLGTDTQYF. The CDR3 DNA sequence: TGCAGTGCTAGGAGGAGTAGCGGGAGACCGTTGGGCACAGATACGCAGTATTTT.

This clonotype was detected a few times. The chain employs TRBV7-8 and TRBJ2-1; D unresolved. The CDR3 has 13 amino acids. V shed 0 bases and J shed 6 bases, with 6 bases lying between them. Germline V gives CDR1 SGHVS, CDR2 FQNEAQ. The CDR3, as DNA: TGTGCCAGCAGCTTAGCCCCTTTCAATGAGCAGTTCTTC. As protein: CASSLAPFNEQFF.